The 8 T cell receptor beta chains below all came from one sample that was sequenced in a study of blood T cell repertoires in COVID-19. Libraries were prepared by immunoSEQ multiplex PCR; TCRdb keeps only in-frame clonotypes and omits some of them. The sample yields about 140,000 clones, 84% seen once. The sequenced sample consisted of PBMCs or T cells enriched from blood (not recorded which). These receptors were taken from a woman aged 18 to 35 who had been exposed to COVID-19.

J is TRBJ1-1 and V is TRBV18; D not resolved. The CDR3 runs to 12 residues. CDR1 is KGHSH and CDR2 is LQKENI in the germline V gene. The V gene lost 6 bases and the J gene lost 2 bases, with 7 bases spanning the gap. In DNA, the CDR3 is TGTGCCAGCTCCCCCAAAAACACTGAAGCTTTCTTT. As protein: CASSPKNTEAFF.

The chain combines TRBV9 with TRBJ2-3; unclear D gene. Germline V CDR1 and CDR2: SGDLS, YYNGEE. V was cut by 0 bases and J by 9 bases, with 8 bases left in between. The CDR3 extends over 12 amino acids. The CDR3 DNA reads TGTGCCAGCAGCGTAGACTTAAGCACGCAGTATTTT. Translating it yields CASSVDLSTQYF.

The genes are TRBV28 and TRBJ1-5, with 7 nucleotides matching TRBD1. Germline CDR1 reads MDHEN; CDR2 reads SYDVKM. The CDR3 contains 15 residues. V lost 5 bases and J lost 5; bases outside the gene matches: 9. The DNA for the CDR3 is TGTGCCAGCAGTACCCCAGGGGGATTTCATCAGCCCCAGCATTTT. Its protein product is CASSTPGGFHQPQHF.

V and J are TRBV15 and TRBJ2-3; weak D call: TRBD2 (6 bases). The germline CDR1 and CDR2 sequences are LNHNV and YYDKDF (reference sequence). The CDR3 contains 13 residues. The V gene lost 8 bases and the J gene lost 4 bases, with 13 bases spanning the gap. The CDR3 is CATAGRRADTQYF. CDR3 DNA sequence: TGTGCCACCGCGGGGCGTCGGGCAGATACGCAGTATTTT.

The gene calls are TRBV10-3 and TRBJ1-6, with D maybe TRBD1 (5 bases). This CDR3 has 14 amino acids. From germline, CDR1 is ENHRY and CDR2 SYGVKD. Trimming pared 2 bases from V and 10 bases from J, leaving 12 bases between. The CDR3 reads CAISEAGLGSPLHF. In nucleotides, the CDR3 is TGTGCCATCAGTGAGGCAGGGTTGGGATCACCCCTCCACTTT.

The chain employs TRBV5-1 and TRBJ2-5, with 10 nucleotides matching TRBD2. The CDR3 contains 16 residues. The trim removed 3 bases at V and 2 bases at J, leaving 7 bases unmatched. Germline values: CDR1 SGHRS, CDR2 YFSETQ. CDR3 nucleotides: TGCGCCAGCAGCTCCGGGACTAGCGTTCGTCAAGAGACCCAGTACTTC. Amino acid sequence: CASSSGTSVRQETQYF. Full variable domain (remainder filled in from reference TRBV5-1 and TRBJ2-5): KAGVTQTPRYLIKTRGQQVTLSCSPISGHRSVSWYQQTPGQGLQFLFEYFSETQRNKGNFPGRFSGRQFSNSRSEMNVSTLELGDSALYLCASSSGTSVRQETQYFGPGTRLLVL.

J is TRBJ2-1 and V is TRBV12-3 or TRBV12-4; TRBD1 matches 8 bases. With V trimmed by 8 bases and J by 10 bases, 7 bases remained unmatched. The CDR3 length is 12 residues. The CDR3 bases are TGTGCCAGCGGGTCAGGGGGCAGAGAGCAGTTCTTC. Translation: CASGSGGREQFF.

The gene calls are TRBV2 and TRBJ1-1; D might be TRBD1 (6 bases). Germline V CDR1 and CDR2: SNHLY, FYNNEI. V shed 6 bases and J shed 0 bases, with 17 bases lying between them. This CDR3 is built from 16 residues. In nucleotides, the CDR3 is TGTGCCAGCAGGAACAATCCCGGGACAATGAACACTGAAGCTTTCTTT. Residues: CASRNNPGTMNTEAFF. Drawing the rest from reference TRBV2 and TRBJ1-1, the complete variable domain is EPEVTQTPSHQVTQMGQEVILRCVPISNHLYFYWYRQILGQKVEFLVSFYNNEISEKSEIFDDQFSVERPDGSNFTLKIRSTKLEDSAMYFCASRNNPGTMNTEAFFGQGTRLTVV.